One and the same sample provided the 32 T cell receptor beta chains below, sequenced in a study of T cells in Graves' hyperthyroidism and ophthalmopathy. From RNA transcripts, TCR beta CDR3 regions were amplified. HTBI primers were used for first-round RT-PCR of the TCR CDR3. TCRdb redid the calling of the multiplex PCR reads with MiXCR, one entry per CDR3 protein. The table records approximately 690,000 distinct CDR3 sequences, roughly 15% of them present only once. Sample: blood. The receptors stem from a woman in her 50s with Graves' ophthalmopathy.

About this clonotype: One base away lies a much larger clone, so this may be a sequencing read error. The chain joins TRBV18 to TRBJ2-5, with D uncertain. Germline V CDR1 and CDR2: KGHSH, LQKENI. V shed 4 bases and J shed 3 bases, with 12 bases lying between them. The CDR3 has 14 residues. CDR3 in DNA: TGTGCCAGCTCACTAAACGGGTTGGAAGAGACCCAGTACTTC. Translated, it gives CASSLNGLEETQYF.

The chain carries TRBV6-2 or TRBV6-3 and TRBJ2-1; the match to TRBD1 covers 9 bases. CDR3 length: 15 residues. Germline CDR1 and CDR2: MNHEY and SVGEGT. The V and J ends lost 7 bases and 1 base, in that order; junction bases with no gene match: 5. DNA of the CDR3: TGTGCCAGCAATGGACAGGGGTTTTCCTACAATGAGCAGTTCTTC. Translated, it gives CASNGQGFSYNEQFF.

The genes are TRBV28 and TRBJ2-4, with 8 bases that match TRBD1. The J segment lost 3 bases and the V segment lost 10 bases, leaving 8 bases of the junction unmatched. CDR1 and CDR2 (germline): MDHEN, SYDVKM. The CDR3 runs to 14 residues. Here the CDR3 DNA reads TGTGCCACCATCGACAGGGGAGGCAAAAACATTCAGTACTTC. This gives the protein CATIDRGGKNIQYF.

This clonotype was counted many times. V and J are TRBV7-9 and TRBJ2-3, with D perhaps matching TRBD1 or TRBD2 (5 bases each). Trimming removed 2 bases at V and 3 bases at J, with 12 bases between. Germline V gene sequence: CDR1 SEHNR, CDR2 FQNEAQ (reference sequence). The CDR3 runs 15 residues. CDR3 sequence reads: CASSLLGENTDTQYF. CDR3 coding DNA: TGTGCCAGCAGCTTATTGGGGGAGAATACAGATACGCAGTATTTT.

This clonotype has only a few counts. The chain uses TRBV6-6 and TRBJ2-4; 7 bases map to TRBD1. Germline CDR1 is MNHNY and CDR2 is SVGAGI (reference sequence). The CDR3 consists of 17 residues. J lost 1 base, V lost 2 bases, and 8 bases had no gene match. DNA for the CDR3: TGTGCCAGCAGTTACGCCCAAGGGGGCGGGGCCAAAAACATTCAGTACTTC. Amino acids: CASSYAQGGGAKNIQYF.

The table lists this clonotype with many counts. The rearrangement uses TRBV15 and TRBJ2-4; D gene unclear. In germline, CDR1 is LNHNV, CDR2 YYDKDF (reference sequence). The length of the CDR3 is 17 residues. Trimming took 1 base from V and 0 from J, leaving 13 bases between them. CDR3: CATSRAWTNLAKNIQYF. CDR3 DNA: TGTGCCACCAGCAGAGCTTGGACGAATCTAGCCAAAAACATTCAGTACTTC.

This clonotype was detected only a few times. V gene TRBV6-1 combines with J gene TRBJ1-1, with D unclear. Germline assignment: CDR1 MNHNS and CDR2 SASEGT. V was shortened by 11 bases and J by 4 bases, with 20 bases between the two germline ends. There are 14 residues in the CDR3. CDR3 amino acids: CAGSVGVRGTEAFF. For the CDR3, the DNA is TGTGCCGGCTCCGTCGGGGTCCGGGGCACTGAAGCTTTCTTT.

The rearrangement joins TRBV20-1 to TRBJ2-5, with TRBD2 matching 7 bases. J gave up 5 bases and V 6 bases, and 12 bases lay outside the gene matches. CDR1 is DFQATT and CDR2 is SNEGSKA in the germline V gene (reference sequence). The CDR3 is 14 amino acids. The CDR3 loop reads CSADSTGRRETQYF. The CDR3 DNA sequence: TGCAGTGCCGACTCCACCGGGAGGAGGGAGACCCAGTACTTC.

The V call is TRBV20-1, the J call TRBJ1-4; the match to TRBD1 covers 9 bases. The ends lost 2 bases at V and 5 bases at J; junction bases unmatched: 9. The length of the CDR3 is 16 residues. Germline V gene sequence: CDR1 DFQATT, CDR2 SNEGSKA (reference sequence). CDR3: CSARQFRTGENEKLFF. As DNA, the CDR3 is TGCAGTGCTAGACAATTCCGGACAGGGGAAAATGAAAAACTGTTTTTT.

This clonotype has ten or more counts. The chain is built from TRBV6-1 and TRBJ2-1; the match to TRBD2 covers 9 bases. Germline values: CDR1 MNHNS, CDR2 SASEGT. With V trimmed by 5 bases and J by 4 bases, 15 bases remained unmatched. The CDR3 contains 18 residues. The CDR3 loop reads CASSYAFRAGGGYNEQFF. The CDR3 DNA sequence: TGTGCCAGCAGTTACGCGTTTCGAGCGGGAGGTGGTTACAATGAGCAGTTCTTC.

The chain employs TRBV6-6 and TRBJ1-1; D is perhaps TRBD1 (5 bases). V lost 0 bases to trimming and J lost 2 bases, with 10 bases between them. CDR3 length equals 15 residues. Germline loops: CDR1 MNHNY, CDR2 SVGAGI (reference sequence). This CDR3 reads CASSYSRALNTEAFF. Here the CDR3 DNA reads TGTGCCAGCAGTTACTCCAGGGCCCTCAACACTGAAGCTTTCTTT.

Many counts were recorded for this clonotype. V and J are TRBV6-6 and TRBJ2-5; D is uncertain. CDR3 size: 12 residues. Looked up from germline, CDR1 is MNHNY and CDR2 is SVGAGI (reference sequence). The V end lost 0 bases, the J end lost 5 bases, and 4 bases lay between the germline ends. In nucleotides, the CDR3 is TGTGCCAGCAGTTACTCGGGGGAGACCCAGTACTTC. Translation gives CASSYSGETQYF.

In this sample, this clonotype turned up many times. CDR3 nucleotide sequence: TGCGCCAGCAGCATAAGAGGACAGGGCGGGCCAGATACGCAGTATTTT. Translated, it gives CASSIRGQGGPDTQYF. The V call is TRBV5-1, the J call TRBJ2-3, with TRBD1 matching over 8 bases. The CDR3 is 16 amino acids. Germline values: CDR1 SGHRS, CDR2 YFSETQ. Unmatched junction bases numbered 11, after V lost 4 bases and J lost 4 bases.

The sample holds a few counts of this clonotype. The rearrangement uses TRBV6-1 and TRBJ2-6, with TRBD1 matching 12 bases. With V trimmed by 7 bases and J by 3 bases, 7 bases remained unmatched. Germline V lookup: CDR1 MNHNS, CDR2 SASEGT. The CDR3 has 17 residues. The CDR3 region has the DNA TGTGCCAGCAATCGGGACAGGGGGCTGCTTGGGGCCAACGTCCTGACTTTC. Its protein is CASNRDRGLLGANVLTF.

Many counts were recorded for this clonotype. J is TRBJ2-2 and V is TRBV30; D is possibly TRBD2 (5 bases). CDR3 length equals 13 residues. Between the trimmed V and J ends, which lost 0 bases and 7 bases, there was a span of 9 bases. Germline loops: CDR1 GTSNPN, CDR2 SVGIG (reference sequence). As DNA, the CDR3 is TGTGCCTGGAGTGTAACCGGGAACGGGGAGCTGTTTTTT. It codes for CAWSVTGNGELFF.

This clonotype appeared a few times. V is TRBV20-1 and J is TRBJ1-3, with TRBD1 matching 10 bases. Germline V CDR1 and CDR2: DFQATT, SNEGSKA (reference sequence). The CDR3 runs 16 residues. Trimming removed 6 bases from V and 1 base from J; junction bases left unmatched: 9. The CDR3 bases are TGCAGTGCCTCCTTGACAGGGGGCATTTCTGGAAACACCATATATTTT. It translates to CSASLTGGISGNTIYF.

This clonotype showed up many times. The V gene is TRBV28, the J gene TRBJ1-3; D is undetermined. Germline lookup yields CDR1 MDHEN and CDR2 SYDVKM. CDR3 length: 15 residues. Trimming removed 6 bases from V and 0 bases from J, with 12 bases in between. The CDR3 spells CASRVTRISGNTIYF. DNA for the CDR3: TGTGCCAGCAGGGTGACACGGATCTCTGGAAACACCATATATTTT.

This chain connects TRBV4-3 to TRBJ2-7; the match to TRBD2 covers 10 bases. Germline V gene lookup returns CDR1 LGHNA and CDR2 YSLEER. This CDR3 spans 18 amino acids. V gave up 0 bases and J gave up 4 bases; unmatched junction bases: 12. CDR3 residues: CASSQDRASGSWQYEQYF. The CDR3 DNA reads TGCGCCAGCAGCCAAGATAGGGCTAGCGGGAGTTGGCAATACGAGCAGTACTTC.

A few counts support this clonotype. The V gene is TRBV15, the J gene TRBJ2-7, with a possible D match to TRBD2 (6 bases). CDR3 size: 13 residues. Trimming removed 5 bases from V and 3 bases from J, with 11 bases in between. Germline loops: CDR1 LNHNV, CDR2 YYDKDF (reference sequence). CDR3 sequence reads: CATSWRGGYEQYF. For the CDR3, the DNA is TGTGCCACCAGCTGGCGGGGTGGCTACGAGCAGTACTTC. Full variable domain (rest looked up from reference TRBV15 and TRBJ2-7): DAMVIQNPRYQVTQFGKPVTLSCSQTLNHNVMYWYQQKSSQAPKLLFHYYDKDFNNEADTPDNFQSRRPNTSFCFLDIRSPGLGDTAMYLCATSWRGGYEQYFGPGTRLTVT.

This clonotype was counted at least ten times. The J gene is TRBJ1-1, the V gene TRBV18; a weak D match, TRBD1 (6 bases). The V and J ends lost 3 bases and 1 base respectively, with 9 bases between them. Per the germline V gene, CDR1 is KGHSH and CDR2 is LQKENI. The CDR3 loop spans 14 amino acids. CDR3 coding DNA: TGTGCCAGCTCACCGAACAGGGAGAACACTGAAGCTTTCTTT. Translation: CASSPNRENTEAFF.

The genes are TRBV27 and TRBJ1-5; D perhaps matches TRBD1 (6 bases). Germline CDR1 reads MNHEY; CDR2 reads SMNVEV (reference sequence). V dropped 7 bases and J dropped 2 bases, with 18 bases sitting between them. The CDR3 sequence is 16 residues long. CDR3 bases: TGTGCCAGCAAGGGAAAGGACAGTCGGGGCAATCAGCCCCAGCATTTT. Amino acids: CASKGKDSRGNQPQHF.

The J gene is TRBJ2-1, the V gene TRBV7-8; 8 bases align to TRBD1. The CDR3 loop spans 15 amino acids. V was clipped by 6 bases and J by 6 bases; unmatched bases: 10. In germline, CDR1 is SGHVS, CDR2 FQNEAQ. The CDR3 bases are TGTGCCAGCAGTATAGGCGGGACAGGCCGCAATGAGCAGTTCTTC. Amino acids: CASSIGGTGRNEQFF.

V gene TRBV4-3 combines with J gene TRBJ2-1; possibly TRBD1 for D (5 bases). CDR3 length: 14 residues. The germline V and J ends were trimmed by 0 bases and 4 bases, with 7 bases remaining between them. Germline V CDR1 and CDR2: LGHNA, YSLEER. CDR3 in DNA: TGCGCCAGCAGCCAAGAGAAGGGGTACAATGAGCAGTTCTTC. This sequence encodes CASSQEKGYNEQFF.

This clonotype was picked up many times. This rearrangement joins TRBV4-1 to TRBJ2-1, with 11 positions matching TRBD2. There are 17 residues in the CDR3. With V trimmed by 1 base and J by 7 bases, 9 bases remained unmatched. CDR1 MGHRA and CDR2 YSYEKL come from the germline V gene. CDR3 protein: CASSQVASGRTLNEQFF. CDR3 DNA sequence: TGCGCCAGCAGCCAAGTCGCTAGCGGGAGGACCTTAAATGAGCAGTTCTTC.

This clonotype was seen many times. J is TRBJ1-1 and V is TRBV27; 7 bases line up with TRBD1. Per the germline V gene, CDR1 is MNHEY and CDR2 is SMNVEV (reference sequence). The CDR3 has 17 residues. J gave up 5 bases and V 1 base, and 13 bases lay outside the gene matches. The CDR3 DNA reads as TGTGCCAGCAGTTTATTCCCCATAGGGCAGGGGGGAACTGAAGCTTTCTTT. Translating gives CASSLFPIGQGGTEAFF.

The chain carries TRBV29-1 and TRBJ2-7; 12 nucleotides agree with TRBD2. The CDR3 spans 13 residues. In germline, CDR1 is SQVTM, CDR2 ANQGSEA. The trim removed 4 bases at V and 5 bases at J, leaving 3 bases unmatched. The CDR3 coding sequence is TGCAGCGTTGTCGGACTAGCGGGAAACGAGCAGTACTTC. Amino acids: CSVVGLAGNEQYF.

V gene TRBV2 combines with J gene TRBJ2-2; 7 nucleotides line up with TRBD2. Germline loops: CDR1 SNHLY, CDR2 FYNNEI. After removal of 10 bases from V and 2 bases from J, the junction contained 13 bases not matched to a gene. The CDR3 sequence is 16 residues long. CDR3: CAIFPSGTVNTGELFF. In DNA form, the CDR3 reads TGTGCCATCTTTCCTAGCGGAACCGTTAACACCGGGGAGCTGTTTTTT.

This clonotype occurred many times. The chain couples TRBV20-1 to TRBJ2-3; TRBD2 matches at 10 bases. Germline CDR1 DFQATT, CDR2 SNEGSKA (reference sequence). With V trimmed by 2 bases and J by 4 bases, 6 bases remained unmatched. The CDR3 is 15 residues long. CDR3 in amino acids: CSARPGLARADTQYF. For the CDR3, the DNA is TGCAGTGCTAGACCGGGACTAGCGCGCGCAGATACGCAGTATTTT.

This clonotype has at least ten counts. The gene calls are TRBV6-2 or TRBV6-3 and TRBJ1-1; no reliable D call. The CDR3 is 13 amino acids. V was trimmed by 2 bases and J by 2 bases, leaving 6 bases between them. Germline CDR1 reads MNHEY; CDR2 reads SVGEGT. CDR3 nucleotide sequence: TGTGCCAGCAGTTACAACAGCAACACTGAAGCTTTCTTT. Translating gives CASSYNSNTEAFF.

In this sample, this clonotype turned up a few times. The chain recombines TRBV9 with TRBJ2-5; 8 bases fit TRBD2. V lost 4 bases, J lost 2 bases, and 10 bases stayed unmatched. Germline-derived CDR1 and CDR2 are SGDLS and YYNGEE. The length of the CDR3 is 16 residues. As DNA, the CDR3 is TGTGCCAGCAGCCCCCAGACTAGCGCGGGACAAGAGACCCAGTACTTC. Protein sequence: CASSPQTSAGQETQYF.

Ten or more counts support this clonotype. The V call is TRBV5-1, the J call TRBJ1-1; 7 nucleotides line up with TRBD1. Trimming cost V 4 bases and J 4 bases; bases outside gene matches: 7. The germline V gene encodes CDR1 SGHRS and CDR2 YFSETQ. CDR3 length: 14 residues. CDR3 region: CASSIGQVVTEAFF. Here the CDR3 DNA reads TGCGCCAGCAGCATCGGACAGGTGGTCACTGAAGCTTTCTTT.

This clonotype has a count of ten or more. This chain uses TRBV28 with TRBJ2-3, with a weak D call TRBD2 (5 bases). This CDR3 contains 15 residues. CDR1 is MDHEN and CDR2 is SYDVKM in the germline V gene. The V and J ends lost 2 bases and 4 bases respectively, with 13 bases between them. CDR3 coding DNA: TGTGCCAGCAGTTTAGGATTTGGGAGCTCAGATACGCAGTATTTT. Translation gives CASSLGFGSSDTQYF.